The 29 T cell receptor beta chains listed next were all sequenced from one sample in a study of blood T cell repertoires in COVID-19. Produced via immunoSEQ multiplex PCR; TCRdb's table is partial and in-frame only. This table has fewer than 70,000 clones, roughly 87% appearing once. The sample comprised peripheral blood. All receptors come from a man older than 75 with acute or convalescent COVID-19.

V and J are TRBV11-2 and TRBJ2-6, with 7 bases lining up with TRBD1. The ends lost 5 bases at V and 4 bases at J; junction bases unmatched: 11. Looked up from germline, CDR1 is SGHAT and CDR2 is FQNNGV. CDR3 length: 17 residues. The CDR3 region is CASSPSKGAEGANVLTF. CDR3 bases: TGTGCCAGCAGCCCAAGTAAGGGGGCGGAGGGGGCCAACGTCCTGACTTTC.

Only a few counts were recorded for this clone. This chain connects TRBV19 to TRBJ2-7; 10 nucleotides agree with TRBD1. The CDR3 consists of 15 residues. Trimming removed 4 bases from V and 5 bases from J; junction bases left unmatched: 8. The V gene's germline CDR1 is LNHDA and CDR2 SQIVND (reference sequence). The CDR3, as DNA: TGTGCCAGTAGTACGTCCGGGACAGGGGTCCACGAGCAGTACTTC. It codes for CASSTSGTGVHEQYF.

CDR3 sequence (DNA): TGTGCCACCAGTCGGGACAGTTATCAGCCCCAGCATTTT. This sequence encodes CATSRDSYQPQHF. This chain connects TRBV15 to TRBJ1-5; 7 bases are a match to TRBD1. CDR3 size: 13 residues. Germline V gene sequence: CDR1 LNHNV, CDR2 YYDKDF (reference sequence). Trimming took 6 bases from V and 5 from J; bases not matched to a gene: 4.

This chain links TRBV2 with TRBJ1-2; maybe TRBD1 (5 bases). Looked up from germline, CDR1 is SNHLY and CDR2 is FYNNEI. The CDR3 is made up of 13 amino acids. Trimming took off 6 bases at V and 8 bases at J, with 16 bases between the two ends. CDR3 loop: CASSKAGRSGYTF. In DNA, the CDR3 is TGTGCCAGCAGCAAGGCAGGGAGGAGCGGCTACACCTTC.

This chain connects TRBV10-3 to TRBJ1-2; 9 bases agree with TRBD1. This CDR3 is 15 amino acids long. The J segment lost 0 bases and the V segment lost 10 bases, leaving 9 bases of the junction unmatched. Germline V CDR1 and CDR2: ENHRY, SYGVKD. The CDR3 is CATGLGQGTNYGYTF. DNA for the CDR3: TGTGCCACCGGTTTGGGACAGGGAACTAACTATGGCTACACCTTC.

The J gene is TRBJ2-3, the V gene TRBV6-4, with 14 bases that match TRBD2. V lost 2 bases to trimming and J lost 4 bases; unmatched junction nucleotides: 8. Germline CDR1 reads MRHNA; CDR2 reads SNTAGT. The CDR3 is 18 residues long. CDR3 region: CASSDQVGTSGSADTQYF. The CDR3, as DNA: TGTGCCAGCAGTGACCAAGTGGGGACTAGCGGGAGTGCAGATACGCAGTATTTT.

This clone was picked up one time. This chain uses TRBV15 with TRBJ1-1; no clear D gene. Trimming removed 0 bases at V and 3 bases at J, with 8 bases between. This CDR3 is 14 amino acids long. The germline CDR1 and CDR2 sequences are LNHNV and YYDKDF (reference sequence). The CDR3 nucleotides are TGTGCCACCAGCAGAGATCCTCGGGACACTGAAGCTTTCTTT. Amino acids: CATSRDPRDTEAFF.

The chain has TRBV4-3 and TRBJ2-1; the D gene is possibly TRBD1 (5 bases). Germline V gene lookup returns CDR1 LGHNA and CDR2 YSLEER. V dropped 0 bases and J dropped 6 bases, with 12 bases sitting between them. This CDR3 region has 15 residues. In DNA, the CDR3 is TGCGCCAGCAGCCAAGATGGGGCTACCATCAATGAGCAGTTCTTC. Amino acids: CASSQDGATINEQFF.

The CDR3 loop is CASSLIAGAGALHF. Here the CDR3 DNA reads TGTGCCAGCTCCCTAATAGCGGGAGCGGGGGCCCTCCACTTT. The chain couples TRBV18 to TRBJ1-6; maybe TRBD1 (5 bases). This CDR3 is 14 amino acids long. Germline V lookup: CDR1 KGHSH, CDR2 LQKENI. V lost 6 bases and J lost 14, with 20 bases in between.

The chain couples TRBV15 to TRBJ2-7; D gene ambiguous. Trimming pared 5 bases from V and 2 bases from J, leaving 13 bases between. Germline CDR1 is LNHNV and CDR2 is YYDKDF (reference sequence). The CDR3 is 14 amino acids. The CDR3 sequence is CATSPTELTYEQYF. CDR3 nucleotides: TGTGCCACCAGCCCTACGGAACTAACCTACGAGCAGTACTTC.

The table lists this clone with a count of one. The chain joins TRBV15 to TRBJ2-1; possible D gene TRBD2, 5 bases. CDR1 is LNHNV and CDR2 is YYDKDF in the germline V gene (reference sequence). The CDR3 totals 15 residues. The V end was cut by 0 bases, the J end by 4 bases, with 10 bases between. The CDR3 region has the DNA TGTGCCACCAGCAGAGAACCGGGGTGGTACAATGAGCAGTTCTTC. It is translated as CATSREPGWYNEQFF.

The rearrangement uses TRBV6-2 or TRBV6-3 and TRBJ1-1, with D tentatively TRBD1 (5 bases). V lost 6 bases to trimming and J lost 1 base, with 9 bases between them. This CDR3 is 13 amino acids long. Per the germline V gene, CDR1 is MNHEY and CDR2 is SVGEGT. The CDR3 protein is CASSIQGNTEAFF. CDR3 nucleotide sequence: TGTGCCAGCAGCATCCAGGGGAACACTGAAGCTTTCTTT.

This clone was observed a single time. The genes are TRBV4-2 and TRBJ1-5, with 9 bases aligning to TRBD1. V was pared by 0 bases and J by 6 bases, with 6 bases of the junction left unmatched. The CDR3 spans 16 residues. Germline values: CDR1 LGHNA, CDR2 YNFKEQ. This CDR3 is CASSQDYRQGGQPQHF. CDR3 bases: TGTGCCAGCAGCCAAGATTATAGACAGGGGGGTCAGCCCCAGCATTTT.

V gene TRBV5-4 combines with J gene TRBJ1-2, with no clear D. Between the trimmed V and J ends, which lost 6 bases and 3 bases, there was a span of 12 bases. CDR3 length equals 13 residues. Looked up from germline, CDR1 is SGHNT and CDR2 is YYREEE (reference sequence). DNA of the CDR3: TGTGCCAGCACGTTTGGGAGGGACTATGGCTACACCTTC. Its protein product is CASTFGRDYGYTF.

The chain is built from TRBV9 and TRBJ2-5; no clear D gene. This CDR3 spans 14 amino acids. CDR1 SGDLS and CDR2 YYNGEE come from the germline V gene. V lost 3 bases, J lost 2 bases, and 11 bases lay in between. For the CDR3, the DNA is TGTGCCAGCAGCGGAATGACGAGGCAAGAGACCCAGTACTTC. Translating it yields CASSGMTRQETQYF.

The V and J genes are TRBV7-2 and TRBJ1-3; no clear D. The V gene's germline CDR1 is SGHTA and CDR2 FQGNSA. V lost 5 bases and J 0 bases, leaving 14 bases between the germline ends. This CDR3 contains 16 residues. Here the CDR3 DNA reads TGTGCCAGCAGCAAATCCCCAGCTAGCTCTGGAAACACCATATATTTT. Its protein is CASSKSPASSGNTIYF.

V is TRBV4-2 and J is TRBJ2-7, with 7 bases that match TRBD2. V shed 2 bases, J shed 5 bases, and the junction held 9 bases outside the gene matches. The CDR3 spans 15 residues. CDR1 is LGHNA, CDR2 YNFKEQ, per germline. The CDR3 spells CASSQFGGRANEQYF. The CDR3 coding sequence is TGTGCCAGCAGCCAATTCGGTGGGAGGGCCAACGAGCAGTACTTC.

This clone was seen just once. The gene calls are TRBV30 and TRBJ1-2; no reliable D call. Trimming stripped 0 bases from V and 6 bases from J, with 11 bases between. Germline values: CDR1 GTSNPN, CDR2 SVGIG (reference sequence). CDR3 size: 13 residues. The CDR3 sequence is CAWSVGISDGYTF. CDR3 sequence (DNA): TGTGCCTGGAGTGTCGGGATATCCGATGGCTACACCTTC. The full variable domain, its missing parts supplied by reference TRBV30 and TRBJ1-2, is SQTIHQWPATLVQPVGSPLSLECTVEGTSNPNLYWYRQAAGRGLQLLFYSVGIGQISSEVPQNLSASRPQDRQFILSSKKLLLSDSGFYLCAWSVGISDGYTFGSGTRLTVV.

The genes are TRBV28 and TRBJ1-2; D not certain. V dropped 6 bases and J dropped 3 bases, with 5 bases sitting between them. Germline values: CDR1 MDHEN, CDR2 SYDVKM. The CDR3 runs 11 residues. The CDR3 region is CASRSHYGYTF. CDR3 DNA: TGTGCCAGCAGGTCTCACTATGGCTACACCTTC.

Regarding this clone: At one of its ends the junction is not consistent with the germline gene, which may arise from a read error. This rearrangement joins TRBV28 to TRBJ1-1; 7 bases align to TRBD1. Germline CDR1 and CDR2: MDHEN and SYDVKM. The CDR3 length is 15 residues. DNA of the CDR3: TGTGCCAGCATTTTAAGACAGGGAAAGAACACTGAAGCTTTCTTT. This gives the protein CASILRQGKNTEAFF.

The sample holds one count of this clone. The chain is built from TRBV24-1 and TRBJ2-2, with 9 bases aligning to TRBD1. This CDR3 contains 17 residues. CDR1 and CDR2 from the germline V gene are KGHDR and SFDVKD. The V segment lost 7 bases and the J segment 1 base; nucleotides outside the gene matches: 9. CDR3 in DNA: TGTGCCACCAGCCGTCGGGACAGGGTATTGAACACCGGGGAGCTGTTTTTT. It yields the protein CATSRRDRVLNTGELFF.

The chain has TRBV6-2 or TRBV6-3 and TRBJ2-3, with TRBD2 matching 10 bases. Germline V gene data show CDR1 as MNHEY and CDR2 as SVGEGT. CDR3 length equals 17 residues. The ends lost 2 bases at V and 7 bases at J; junction bases unmatched: 12. CDR3 nucleotide sequence: TGTGCCAGCAGTTACCTTCCTAGCGGGAGAACTATGAATACGCAGTATTTT. It translates to CASSYLPSGRTMNTQYF.

The chain carries TRBV3-1 (or the pseudogene TRBV3-2) and TRBJ2-3; D is undetermined. The CDR3 sequence is 12 residues long. V was pared by 4 bases and J by 6 bases, with 8 bases between. CDR1 and CDR2 from the germline V gene are LGHDT and YNNKEL (reference sequence). In DNA form, the CDR3 reads TGTGCCAGCAGCCCCCCCGGGGATACGCAGTATTTT. Encoded protein: CASSPPGDTQYF.

The CDR3 is CAWSLGQGVAQYF. CDR3 nucleotide sequence: TGTGCCTGGAGTCTGGGACAGGGGGTGGCCCAGTACTTC. The J gene is TRBJ2-5, the V gene TRBV30, with TRBD1 identical over 11 bases. Losses at the gene ends were 2 bases for V and 9 bases for J; bases not matched to a gene: 5. The CDR3 is 13 amino acids. Looked up from germline, CDR1 is GTSNPN and CDR2 is SVGIG (reference sequence).

This clone came up a few times. The chain joins TRBV30 to TRBJ2-1, with TRBD2 matching over 14 bases. The germline V gene has CDR1 GTSNPN and CDR2 SVGIG (reference sequence). The CDR3 length is 15 residues. V lost 5 bases to trimming and J lost 9 bases; unmatched junction nucleotides: 9. In nucleotides, the CDR3 is TGTGCCTGGCTCGGACTAGCGGGAGGATGGGGTGAGCAGTTCTTC. It encodes CAWLGLAGGWGEQFF.

The chain carries TRBV9 and TRBJ2-3, with 10 bases aligning to TRBD2. Unmatched junction bases numbered 7, after V lost 0 bases and J lost 6 bases. Germline V gives CDR1 SGDLS, CDR2 YYNGEE. CDR3 length: 16 residues. The CDR3 DNA follows: TGTGCCAGCAGCGTAGCCCAGCGGGAGGGGTGGGATACGCAGTATTTT. This encodes CASSVAQREGWDTQYF.

This clone was detected only a few times. The gene calls are TRBV6-5 and TRBJ1-2; 8 positions match TRBD1. Germline V gene lookup returns CDR1 MNHEY and CDR2 SVGAGI. There are 13 residues in the CDR3. V dropped 6 bases and J dropped 2; count of bases not matched to a gene: 2. The CDR3 sequence: CASSWTGNYGYTF. In DNA form, the CDR3 reads TGTGCCAGCAGCTGGACAGGGAACTATGGCTACACCTTC.

The J gene is TRBJ2-1, the V gene TRBV9; D might be TRBD2 (5 bases). Looked up from germline, CDR1 is SGDLS and CDR2 is YYNGEE. This CDR3 contains 19 residues. Trimming cost V 0 bases and J 10 bases, with 29 bases left between them. CDR3 in DNA: TGTGCCAGCAGCGTAGGAGTACGCTCTCCGGGAAGAAGTCTCAGAGAGCAGTTCTTC. It is translated as CASSVGVRSPGRSLREQFF.

The count of this clone is one. J is TRBJ2-3 and V is TRBV7-2, with a possible D match to TRBD2 (6 bases). Germline V gene data show CDR1 as SGHTA and CDR2 as FQGNSA. The CDR3 spans 16 residues. V was clipped by 1 base and J by 3 bases, with 14 bases between them. This CDR3 reads CASSLDALGGTDTQYF. The CDR3 DNA sequence: TGTGCCAGCAGCTTAGACGCCCTCGGAGGGACAGATACGCAGTATTTT. Full variable domain (rest looked up from reference TRBV7-2 and TRBJ2-3): GAGVSQSPSNKVTEKGKDVELRCDPISGHTALYWYRQSLGQGLEFLIYFQGNSAPDKSGLPSDRFSAERTGGSVSTLTIQRTQQEDSAVYLCASSLDALGGTDTQYFGPGTRLTVL.